This T cell receptor beta chain was documented in a study of blood T cells in healthy people across ages. Through a sample-barcoded 5' primer and a J-beta primer mix, a second PCR was run for about 7 to 12 cycles. Each CDR3 protein is one row after TCRdb ran MiXCR on the 5' RACE reads. The table lists about 780,000 distinct CDR3 sequences, about a quarter of them singletons. The CDR3 totals 14 residues. With 6 bases removed from V and 6 bases from J, the gap between germline ends came to 18 bases. CDR1 is DFQATT and CDR2 is SNEGSKA in the germline V gene (reference sequence). These data were also filed under a second study, of T cells of mothers and their children.

The sample taken for sequencing was blood. V and J are TRBV20-1 and TRBJ2-1; TRBD2 might be the D (6 bases). The TCR originated in a boy between 10 and 17 years old in good health. CDR3 bases: TGCAGTGCCCCCGGGACTTCGAGGGCCAATGAGCAGTTCTTC. It encodes CSAPGTSRANEQFF.